The sample holds a few counts of the clone carrying this T cell receptor beta chain. What it recognizes is unknown. These data originate in a study of naive and memory T cell subsets. Two oligonucleotides, mixed equimolar, formed the beta constant-region primer covering TRBC1 and TRBC2. Nested alpha and beta constant-region primers with the SP2 primer drove four PCR rounds on ligated cDNA. A 12-nucleotide UMI and the SP2 primer were added to the cDNA 3' end by oligonucleotide ligation. TCRdb itself ran the UMI-ligation and nested PCR reads through MiXCR, one entry per CDR3 protein. The profile shows about 90,000 distinct CDR3 sequences, around 10% of them singletons. Cells stained for CD3, CD4, CD8, CD45RA and CD27 were sorted into four subsets. Study conclusions and caveats: A few larger clonotypes appeared in naive repertoires, especially CD8, possibly memory cells re-expressing CD45RA.

V was shortened by 4 bases and J by 0 bases, with 9 bases between the two germline ends. Germline CDR1 MDHEN, CDR2 SYDVKM. The CDR3 covers 14 residues. The clonotype was recovered from a human donor in good health. V gene TRBV28 combines with J gene TRBJ1-1; D is possibly TRBD1 (6 bases). Sequenced: naive CD4+ T cells from blood. The DNA of the CDR3 is TGTGCCAGCAGTTATCAGGGGATGAACACTGAAGCTTTCTTT. Residues: CASSYQGMNTEAFF.